Listed here are 19 T cell receptor beta chains from one sample, sequenced in a study of response to subunit inactivated influenza vaccine. TCRdb re-called the RT-PCR reads through MiXCR, storing one row per CDR3 protein. This table has about 480,000 distinct CDR3 sequences, 10% to 15% appearing once. Sequences were derived from PBMCs from blood, sampled roughly 46 days after vaccination. The receptor set was obtained from a man aged 50 or older who received an inactivated influenza vaccine.

The chain uses TRBV7-2 and TRBJ2-1, with 9 bases identical to TRBD1. Germline CDR1 reads SGHTA; CDR2 reads FQGNSA. V was clipped by 5 bases and J by 7 bases; unmatched bases: 6. CDR3 length: 14 residues. Written as DNA, the CDR3 is TGTGCCAGCAGCCCAGGGGACAGGGCGAATGAGCAGTTCTTC. It translates to CASSPGDRANEQFF.

The chain uses TRBV7-6 and TRBJ2-7; D is unclear. Trimming took off 1 base at V and 3 bases at J, with 10 bases between the two ends. The CDR3 runs 14 residues. Looked up from germline, CDR1 is SGHVS and CDR2 is FNYEAQ. CDR3 residues: CASSLDGSVYEQYF. The CDR3 coding sequence is TGTGCCAGCAGCTTAGATGGTTCCGTCTACGAGCAGTACTTC.

This rearrangement joins TRBV29-1 to TRBJ2-1; no firm D call. CDR3 length equals 14 residues. Germline loops: CDR1 SQVTM, CDR2 ANQGSEA. V was shortened by 0 bases and J by 8 bases, with 14 bases between the two germline ends. The CDR3 reads CSVEDPRSLDEQFF. DNA of the CDR3: TGCAGCGTTGAAGATCCCCGGAGTTTGGATGAGCAGTTCTTC.

The CDR3 DNA reads TGTGCCAGCAGCCATCCCATTAGGTTCAGGGGGCGTGGAGAGCAGTACTTC. Protein: CASSHPIRFRGRGEQYF. J is TRBJ2-7 and V is TRBV4-2; 8 bases match TRBD1. CDR1 is LGHNA and CDR2 is YNFKEQ in the germline V gene. Trimming cost V 3 bases and J 7 bases; bases outside gene matches: 17. This CDR3 comprises 17 residues.

This clonotype has a handful of counts. V gene TRBV30 combines with J gene TRBJ1-1, with D tentatively TRBD1 (6 bases). V was clipped by 2 bases and J by 1 base, with 8 bases between them. Germline assignment: CDR1 GTSNPN and CDR2 SVGIG (reference sequence). CDR3 length: 13 amino acids. The CDR3 bases are TGTGCCTGGAGTAGGGGGGCGAACACTGAAGCTTTCTTT. It is translated as CAWSRGANTEAFF.

The sample holds many counts of this clonotype. The chain has TRBV5-1 and TRBJ2-5; D gene uncertain. V lost 6 bases and J lost 2, with 14 bases in between. Germline V gene sequence: CDR1 SGHRS, CDR2 YFSETQ. CDR3 size: 14 residues. The CDR3 DNA reads as TGCGCCAGCACCCTAAACTACGATCAAGAGACCCAGTACTTC. It encodes CASTLNYDQETQYF.

This clonotype has just a few counts. The gene calls are TRBV5-6 and TRBJ1-2; no clear D. The CDR3 totals 15 residues. V lost 0 bases and J 0 bases, leaving 9 bases between the germline ends. Germline V gene sequence: CDR1 SGHDT, CDR2 YYEEEE. CDR3 sequence (DNA): TGTGCCAGCAGCTTGGGGGTAGAAGCTAACTATGGCTACACCTTC. Amino acids: CASSLGVEANYGYTF. Looking up the rest from reference TRBV5-6 and TRBJ1-2 gives the full variable domain: DAGVTQSPTHLIKTRGQQVTLRCSPKSGHDTVSWYQQALGQGPQFIFQYYEEEERQRGNFPDRFSGHQFPNYSSELNVNALLLGDSALYLCASSLGVEANYGYTFGSGTRLTVV.

A few counts support this clonotype. J is TRBJ2-3 and V is TRBV6-5; D remains unclear. This CDR3 is 13 amino acids long. Germline CDR1 and CDR2: MNHEY and SVGAGI. V shed 2 bases and J shed 1 base, with 4 bases lying between them. For the CDR3, the DNA is TGTGCCAGCAGTTACCGCCGCACAGATACGCAGTATTTT. Encoded protein: CASSYRRTDTQYF.

The chain employs TRBV4-2 and TRBJ2-5; D call uncertain. Trimming shortened V by 0 bases and J by 3 bases, and 11 bases separated the two germline ends. Germline loops: CDR1 LGHNA, CDR2 YNFKEQ. The CDR3 has 15 amino acids. CDR3 amino acids: CASSQDLRGEETQYF. The CDR3 nucleotides are TGTGCCAGCAGCCAAGATCTAAGAGGCGAAGAGACCCAGTACTTC.

The chain employs TRBV12-3 or TRBV12-4 and TRBJ2-7, with 10 bases identical to TRBD2. The CDR3 contains 14 residues. Trimming cost V 5 bases and J 6 bases; bases outside gene matches: 7. Here the CDR3 reads CASSMQLAGSEQYF. CDR3 in DNA: TGTGCCAGCAGTATGCAACTAGCGGGATCCGAGCAGTACTTC.

The V gene is TRBV6-1, the J gene TRBJ2-7; D remains unclear. The CDR3 extends over 13 amino acids. Per germline, CDR1 MNHNS and CDR2 SASEGT. The V end lost 5 bases, the J end lost 3 bases, and 11 bases lay between the germline ends. Here the CDR3 reads CASSPGRNYEQYF. CDR3 in DNA: TGTGCCAGCAGTCCCGGGCGCAACTACGAGCAGTACTTC.

The chain couples TRBV6-1 to TRBJ1-2; TRBD1 aligns across 8 bases. The germline V gene encodes CDR1 MNHNS and CDR2 SASEGT. V lost 6 bases to trimming and J lost 4 bases; unmatched junction nucleotides: 4. The CDR3 sequence is 13 residues long. The DNA for the CDR3 is TGTGCCAGCAGAGGAACAGGGGGCTATGGCTACACCTTC. Translated: CASRGTGGYGYTF.

Only a few counts were recorded for this clonotype. This chain uses TRBV11-1 with TRBJ2-1; TRBD2 matches 11 bases. The trim removed 4 bases at V and 0 bases at J, leaving 11 bases unmatched. This CDR3 is 19 amino acids long. Germline CDR1 reads SGHAT; CDR2 reads FQDESV (reference sequence). CDR3 DNA: TGTGCCAGCAGCTCCACTCCGGGACTAGCGGTAAACTCCTACAATGAGCAGTTCTTC. It specifies CASSSTPGLAVNSYNEQFF.

The chain couples TRBV9 to TRBJ2-7; 9 nucleotides align to TRBD2. Germline V gives CDR1 SGDLS, CDR2 YYNGEE. This CDR3 has 15 amino acids. V lost 2 bases and J lost 2; bases outside the gene matches: 5. CDR3 nucleotide sequence: TGTGCCAGCAGCGTTAGCGGGAGTCCGGCCTACGAGCAGTACTTC. This codes for CASSVSGSPAYEQYF.

The chain employs TRBV6-1 and TRBJ1-4; D unresolved. This CDR3 is 15 amino acids long. Trimming pared 4 bases from V and 8 bases from J, leaving 17 bases between. The germline gives CDR1 MNHNS, CDR2 SASEGT. DNA for the CDR3: TGTGCCAGCAGTGCACGGGCCTCCAAGGTCGAAAAACTGTTTTTT. This sequence encodes CASSARASKVEKLFF.

This chain uses TRBV7-2 with TRBJ2-5; 8 nucleotides line up with TRBD2. This CDR3 contains 16 residues. V lost 2 bases to trimming and J lost 5 bases; unmatched junction nucleotides: 10. Germline-derived CDR1 and CDR2 are SGHTA and FQGNSA. The CDR3 loop is CASSLMGRAGEETQYF. For the CDR3, the DNA is TGTGCCAGCAGCTTAATGGGGCGAGCGGGAGAGGAGACCCAGTACTTC.

The chain uses TRBV6-2 or TRBV6-3 and TRBJ2-1, with 10 bases matching TRBD2. CDR1 is MNHEY, CDR2 SVGEGT, per germline. J was trimmed by 9 bases and V by 8 bases; bases with no gene match: 13. The CDR3 loop spans 15 amino acids. The CDR3: CASGSLAGAGGEQFF. CDR3 DNA sequence: TGTGCCAGCGGGTCTCTAGCGGGGGCCGGGGGTGAGCAGTTCTTC.

This clonotype was found a few times. The V gene is TRBV15, the J gene TRBJ2-1; 8 positions match TRBD2. CDR3 length equals 16 residues. Germline CDR1 is LNHNV and CDR2 is YYDKDF (reference sequence). The ends lost 0 bases at V and 3 bases at J; junction bases unmatched: 4. Here the CDR3 DNA reads TGTGCCACCAGCAGAGATCGGGGGGGGTTCTACAATGAGCAGTTCTTC. Translation gives CATSRDRGGFYNEQFF. Variable domain in full (rest from reference TRBV15 and TRBJ2-1): DAMVIQNPRYQVTQFGKPVTLSCSQTLNHNVMYWYQQKSSQAPKLLFHYYDKDFNNEADTPDNFQSRRPNTSFCFLDIRSPGLGDTAMYLCATSRDRGGFYNEQFFGPGTRLTVL.

This clonotype was counted only a few times. V usage is TRBV7-8 and J usage is TRBJ1-5; perhaps TRBD1 as D (5 bases). This CDR3 is built from 15 residues. The germline V gene encodes CDR1 SGHVS and CDR2 FQNEAQ. V lost 5 bases to trimming and J lost 1 base, with 12 bases between them. The CDR3 sequence is CASSPLWGSNQPQHF. In DNA, the CDR3 is TGTGCCAGCAGCCCACTATGGGGGAGCAATCAGCCCCAGCATTTT.